Listed below are T cell receptor beta chains from one sample, sequenced in a study of blood T cell repertoires in COVID-19. The method was immunoSEQ multiplex PCR; TCRdb's version includes in-frame clones alone and lacks a portion of them. The sample lists around 300,000 clones; more than 75% were seen once. The sample consisted of PBMCs or T cells enriched from blood (not recorded which). These receptors were obtained from a woman in her fifties or sixties in a cohort exposed to, infected with or recovered from COVID-19 (not recorded which). CDR3s include the opening cysteine and the closing phenylalanine or tryptophan. The size field is filled for only some rows; it gives once, few, many or a size class.

clone_size: once; j_call: TRBJ1-2; v_call: TRBV12-3/TRBV12-4; cdr3_aa: CASSSGQFEDF
clone_size: .; j_call: TRBJ2-6; v_call: TRBV3-1/TRBV3-2; cdr3_aa: CASSGTGYSGANVLTF
clone_size: .; j_call: TRBJ1-1; v_call: TRBV5-6; cdr3_aa: CASSRGPSTEAFF
clone_size: .; j_call: TRBJ1-1; v_call: TRBV4-2; cdr3_aa: CASSQDPILENTEAFF
clone_size: .; j_call: TRBJ1-4; v_call: TRBV7-9; cdr3_aa: CASSLQVSNEKLFF
clone_size: .; j_call: TRBJ2-1; v_call: TRBV9; cdr3_aa: CASSSGTSSHNEQFF
clone_size: .; j_call: TRBJ1-3; v_call: TRBV28; cdr3_aa: CASTRRDSSGNTIYF
clone_size: .; j_call: TRBJ1-4; v_call: TRBV29-1; cdr3_aa: CSVAGQGQSRSQLFF
clone_size: .; j_call: TRBJ1-5; v_call: TRBV7-9; cdr3_aa: CASSLAGRGSNQPQHF
clone_size: .; j_call: TRBJ1-2; v_call: TRBV28; cdr3_aa: CASSSLTGWYGYTF
clone_size: .; j_call: TRBJ2-5; v_call: TRBV2; cdr3_aa: CASSEGGSLETQYF
clone_size: .; j_call: TRBJ2-3; v_call: TRBV6-2/TRBV6-3; cdr3_aa: CASSYSRFQYF
clone_size: .; j_call: TRBJ2-1; v_call: TRBV29-1; cdr3_aa: CSVEWRVHEQFF
clone_size: .; j_call: TRBJ2-5; v_call: TRBV15; cdr3_aa: CATSQTGGPETQYF
clone_size: .; j_call: TRBJ2-7; v_call: TRBV19; cdr3_aa: CASSTWGAYEQYF
clone_size: .; j_call: TRBJ2-2; v_call: TRBV7-3; cdr3_aa: CASSQGLAGGTGELFF
clone_size: .; j_call: TRBJ2-2; v_call: TRBV5-1; cdr3_aa: CASSTGLAGAGELFF
clone_size: .; j_call: TRBJ1-2; v_call: TRBV14; cdr3_aa: CASSHDPAIYGYTF
clone_size: .; j_call: TRBJ2-1; v_call: TRBV24-1; cdr3_aa: CATSDTDRMRFF
clone_size: few; j_call: TRBJ2-1; v_call: TRBV14; cdr3_aa: CASSQDAVASGLSYNEQFF
clone_size: .; j_call: TRBJ1-1; v_call: TRBV5-6; cdr3_aa: CASIGQGNTEAFF
clone_size: .; j_call: TRBJ1-4; v_call: TRBV5-6; cdr3_aa: CASSLWYEGDRTNEKLFF
clone_size: .; j_call: TRBJ2-1; v_call: TRBV5-1; cdr3_aa: CASSRSGGGYNEQFF
clone_size: once; j_call: TRBJ2-2; v_call: TRBV28; cdr3_aa: CASRVQNTGELFF
clone_size: .; j_call: TRBJ1-1; v_call: TRBV28; cdr3_aa: CASRRDRAVTEAFF
clone_size: .; j_call: TRBJ2-7; v_call: TRBV18; cdr3_aa: CASSLNRGWEQYF
clone_size: .; j_call: TRBJ1-1; v_call: TRBV28; cdr3_aa: CASSLTGGTEAFF
clone_size: .; j_call: TRBJ2-1; v_call: TRBV7-6; cdr3_aa: CASSAQGREQFF
clone_size: .; j_call: TRBJ2-3; v_call: TRBV30; cdr3_aa: CAWSAGGPDTQYF
clone_size: .; j_call: TRBJ2-5; v_call: TRBV11-2; cdr3_aa: CASSLEGLAGGGETQYF
clone_size: .; j_call: TRBJ2-3; v_call: TRBV7-2; cdr3_aa: CASSLGPFRGGYGTDTQYF
clone_size: .; j_call: TRBJ1-2; v_call: TRBV5-1; cdr3_aa: CASSSAGRENYGYTF
clone_size: .; j_call: TRBJ1-1; v_call: TRBV5-1; cdr3_aa: CASSIGTGSTEAFF
clone_size: .; j_call: TRBJ2-1; v_call: TRBV3-1/TRBV3-2; cdr3_aa: CASSQPGGTRYNEQFF
clone_size: few; j_call: TRBJ2-7; v_call: TRBV7-9; cdr3_aa: CASSGYRDRGPSSYEQYF
clone_size: once; j_call: TRBJ2-1; v_call: TRBV19; cdr3_aa: CASSNPSQDRGSNPYNEQFF
clone_size: .; j_call: TRBJ1-4; v_call: TRBV7-9; cdr3_aa: CASSSHRGRGEKLFF
clone_size: .; j_call: TRBJ2-5; v_call: TRBV28; cdr3_aa: CASSFGGGGEETQYF
clone_size: .; j_call: TRBJ2-2; v_call: TRBV18; cdr3_aa: CASSRPGQANTGELFF
clone_size: .; j_call: TRBJ1-2; v_call: TRBV7-9; cdr3_aa: CASSLRQTNSYGYTF
clone_size: .; j_call: TRBJ1-2; v_call: TRBV11-2; cdr3_aa: CASSLTTGVNGYTF
clone_size: .; j_call: TRBJ1-1; v_call: TRBV9; cdr3_aa: CASSVGGPEAFF
clone_size: .; j_call: TRBJ2-7; v_call: TRBV18; cdr3_aa: CASSPREVGSAEQYF
clone_size: .; j_call: TRBJ2-3; v_call: TRBV24-1; cdr3_aa: CATSHTGTGKTDTQYF
clone_size: .; j_call: TRBJ2-2; v_call: TRBV6-2/TRBV6-3; cdr3_aa: CASSRQGPANTGELFF
clone_size: .; j_call: TRBJ2-3; v_call: TRBV9; cdr3_aa: CASSALTGPTDTQYF
clone_size: .; j_call: TRBJ2-2; v_call: TRBV19; cdr3_aa: CASSIGQANTGELFF
clone_size: .; j_call: TRBJ2-3; v_call: TRBV12-5; cdr3_aa: CASGSSGTDTQYF